The clone carrying this T cell receptor beta chain was picked up many times. Its antigen remains unknown. TCRdb processed the 5' RACE reads anew with MiXCR; each CDR3 protein has one entry. The table records roughly 310,000 distinct CDR3 sequences, roughly 3.5% of them present only once. This CDR3 comprises 13 residues. V was cut by 0 bases and J by 3 bases, with 6 bases left in between. Per the germline V gene, CDR1 is SGHKS and CDR2 is YYEKEE (reference sequence). The data derive from a study of T cells after yellow fever vaccination. General study results and limits: The secondary response showed a weaker magnitude and a faster peak, day 5 versus 15. Clonotypes shared by both compartments, CD4 and CD8, made up a small share. Contaminants from the bulk population, in the form of abundant clonotypes, could be found in FACS-sorted repertoires.

J is TRBJ1-2 and V is TRBV5-5, with unresolved D. The sequence was obtained from a man younger than 35 who received the YFV17D yellow fever vaccine. The sample consisted of PBMCs, taken on the day of the yellow fever booster vaccination. The CDR3 region has the DNA TGTGCCAGCAGCTTGGACCTGGACTATGGCTACACCTTC. It specifies CASSLDLDYGYTF.